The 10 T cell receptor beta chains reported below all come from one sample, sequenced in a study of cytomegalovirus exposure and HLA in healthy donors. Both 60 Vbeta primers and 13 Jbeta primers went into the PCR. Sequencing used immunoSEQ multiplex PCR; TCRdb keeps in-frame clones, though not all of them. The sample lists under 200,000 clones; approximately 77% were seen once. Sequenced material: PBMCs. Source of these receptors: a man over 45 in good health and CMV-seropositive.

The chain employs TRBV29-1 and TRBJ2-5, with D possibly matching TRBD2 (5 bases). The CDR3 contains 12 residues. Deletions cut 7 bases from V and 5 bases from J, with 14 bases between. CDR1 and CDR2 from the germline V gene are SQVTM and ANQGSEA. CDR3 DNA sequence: TGCAGCGCCGCTAGAGGGCCGGAGACCCAGTACTTC. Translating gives CSAARGPETQYF.

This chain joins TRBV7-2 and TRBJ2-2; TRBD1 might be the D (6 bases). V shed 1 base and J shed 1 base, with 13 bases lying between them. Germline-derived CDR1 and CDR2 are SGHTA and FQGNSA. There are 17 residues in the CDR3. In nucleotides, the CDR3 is TGTGCCAGCAGCTTAGGGGCAGGGGCCCTGAACACCGGGGAGCTGTTTTTT. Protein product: CASSLGAGALNTGELFF.

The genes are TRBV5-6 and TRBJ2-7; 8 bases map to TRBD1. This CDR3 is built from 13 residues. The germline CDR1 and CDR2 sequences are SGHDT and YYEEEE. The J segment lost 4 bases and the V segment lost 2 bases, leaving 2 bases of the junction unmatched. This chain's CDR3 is CASSLDRGYEQYF. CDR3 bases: TGTGCCAGCAGCTTAGACAGGGGTTACGAGCAGTACTTC.

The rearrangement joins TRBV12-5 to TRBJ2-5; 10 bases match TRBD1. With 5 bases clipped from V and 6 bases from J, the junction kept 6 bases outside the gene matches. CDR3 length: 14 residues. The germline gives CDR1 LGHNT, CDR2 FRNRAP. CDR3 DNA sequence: TGTGCTAGTGGTACCGGGACAGGGGTCCAGACCCAGTACTTC. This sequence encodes CASGTGTGVQTQYF.

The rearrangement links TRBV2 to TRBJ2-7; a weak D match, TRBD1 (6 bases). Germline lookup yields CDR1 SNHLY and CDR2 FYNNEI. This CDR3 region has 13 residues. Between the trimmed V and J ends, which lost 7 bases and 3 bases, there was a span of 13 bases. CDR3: CASNAEGGYEQYF. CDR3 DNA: TGTGCCAGCAATGCTGAAGGGGGCTACGAGCAGTACTTC.

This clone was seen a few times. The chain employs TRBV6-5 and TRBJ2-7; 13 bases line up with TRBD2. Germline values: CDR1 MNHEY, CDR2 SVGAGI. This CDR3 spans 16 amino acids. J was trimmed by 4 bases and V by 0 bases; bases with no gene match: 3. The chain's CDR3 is CASSYSLAGGQYEQYF. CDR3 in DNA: TGTGCCAGCAGTTACTCACTAGCGGGGGGGCAATACGAGCAGTACTTC.

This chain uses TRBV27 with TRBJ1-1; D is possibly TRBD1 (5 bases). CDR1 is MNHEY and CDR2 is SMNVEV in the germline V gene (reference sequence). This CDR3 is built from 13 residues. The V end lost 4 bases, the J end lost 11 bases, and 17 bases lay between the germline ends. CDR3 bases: TGTGCCAGCAGTTCCGGCGGGGGGGTGGGCGCTTTCTTT. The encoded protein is CASSSGGGVGAFF.

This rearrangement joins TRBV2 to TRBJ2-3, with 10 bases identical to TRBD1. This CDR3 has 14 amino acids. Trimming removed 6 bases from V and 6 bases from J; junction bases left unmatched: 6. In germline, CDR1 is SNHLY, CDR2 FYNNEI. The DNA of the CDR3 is TGTGCCAGCAGGTCCGGGACAGGGGTGGATACGCAGTATTTT. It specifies CASRSGTGVDTQYF.

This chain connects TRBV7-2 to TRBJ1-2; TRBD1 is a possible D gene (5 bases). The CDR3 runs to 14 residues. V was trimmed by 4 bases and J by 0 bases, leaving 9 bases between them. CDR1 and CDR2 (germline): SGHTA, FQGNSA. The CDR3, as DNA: TGTGCCAGCAGCTACCTGACAGCTAACTATGGCTACACCTTC. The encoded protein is CASSYLTANYGYTF.

CDR3 sequence: CASSPLGYEQYF. In DNA, the CDR3 is TGTGCCAGCAGCCCACTAGGCTACGAGCAGTACTTC. This chain uses TRBV7-9 with TRBJ2-7; D perhaps matches TRBD2 (5 bases). Deletions cut 5 bases from V and 3 bases from J, with 8 bases between. CDR3 length equals 12 residues. CDR1 is SEHNR and CDR2 is FQNEAQ in the germline V gene (reference sequence). The full variable domain, in which reference TRBV7-9 and TRBJ2-7 provide the parts outside the CDR3, is DTGVSQNPRHKITKRGQNVTFRCDPISEHNRLYWYRQTLGQGPEFLTYFQNEAQLEKSRLLSDRFSAERPKGSFSTLEIQRTEQGDSAMYLCASSPLGYEQYFGPGTRLTVT.